The sequence of this T cell receptor beta chain was determined in a study of T cells after posttransplantation cyclophosphamide. This clone was seen more than once but under ten times. Its antigen is unidentified. Regarding the study as a whole: TRB overlap between skin or GI tissue T cells and blood was limited. Donor CD8+ memory clones often dominated recipient blood repertoires at later times. TRB clonality was highly associated with recipient CMV seropositivity and reactivation.

Per germline, CDR1 MNHEY and CDR2 SMNVEV (reference sequence). The V and J ends lost 2 bases and 9 bases respectively, with 11 bases between them. This CDR3 region has 13 residues. Profiled with immunoSEQ multiplex PCR; TCRdb holds only in-frame clones, not every one. In the table there are approximately 4,500 clones, 76% of which are singletons. Busulfan-fludarabine conditioning, marrow transplant, and cyclophosphamide on days +3 and +4 were administered. This chain joins TRBV27 and TRBJ2-1, with D maybe TRBD2 (5 bases). The specimen comprised PBMCs, sampled after allogeneic stem cell transplant with posttransplant cyclophosphamide. The source of this sequence is a male patient aged 40-50 years who received an allogeneic stem cell transplant from a related donor, was CMV-positive, and had acute and chronic GVHD. Some T cells may be supplied by the graft donor. CDR3 nucleotides: TGTGCCAGCAGTTTAGCACTAGATGTTGAGCAGTTCTTC. This gives the protein CASSLALDVEQFF.